The present TCR beta chain was sequenced within a study of cytomegalovirus exposure and HLA in healthy donors. This CDR3 has 17 residues. The germline V gene encodes CDR1 MNHEY and CDR2 SMNVEV (reference sequence). Trimming took 1 base from V and 0 from J, leaving 14 bases between them. Whole-study results and caveats: It was reported in a later analysis that an Asian-associated ancestry cluster showed fewer N-insertions than the approximately 670-donor mean.

The PCR contained 60 Vbeta and 13 Jbeta primers. The protocol was immunoSEQ multiplex PCR, while the TCRdb copy is restricted to in-frame clones and leaves out a portion. The data contain some 160,000 clones, approximately 80% of them singletons. Remarks on this clone: Its target is not known.

The chain joins TRBV27 to TRBJ2-3; D gene unclear. Input material: PBMCs. The source is a male donor in good health and CMV-seropositive. The CDR3 DNA reads as TGTGCCAGCAGTTTATACTACGAGCGAGTTAGCACAGATACGCAGTATTTT. Translated: CASSLYYERVSTDTQYF.